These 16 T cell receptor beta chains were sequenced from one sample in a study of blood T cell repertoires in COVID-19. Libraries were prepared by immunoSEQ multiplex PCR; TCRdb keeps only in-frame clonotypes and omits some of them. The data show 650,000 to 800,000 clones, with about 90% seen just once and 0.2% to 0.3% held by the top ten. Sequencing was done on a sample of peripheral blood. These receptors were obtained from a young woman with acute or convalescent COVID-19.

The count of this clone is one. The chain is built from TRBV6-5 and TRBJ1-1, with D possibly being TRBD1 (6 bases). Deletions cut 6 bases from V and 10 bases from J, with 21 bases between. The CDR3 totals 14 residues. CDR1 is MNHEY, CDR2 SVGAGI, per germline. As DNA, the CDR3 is TGTGCCAGCAGAGCGAGGGGGTCGCCGGTAAGAGCTTTCTTT. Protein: CASRARGSPVRAFF.

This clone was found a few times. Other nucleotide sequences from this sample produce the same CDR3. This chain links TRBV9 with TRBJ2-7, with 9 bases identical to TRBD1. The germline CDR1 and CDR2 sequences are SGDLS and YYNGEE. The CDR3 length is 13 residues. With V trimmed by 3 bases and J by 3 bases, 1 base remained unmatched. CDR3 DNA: TGTGCCAGCAGCGGGGACAGGGACTACGAGCAGTACTTC. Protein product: CASSGDRDYEQYF.

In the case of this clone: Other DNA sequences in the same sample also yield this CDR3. For the CDR3, the DNA is TGTGCCTGGGGGGGGACCTACGAGCAGTACTTC. Translation gives CAWGGTYEQYF. The gene calls are TRBV30 and TRBJ2-7, with a weak D call TRBD2 (6 bases). Germline-derived CDR1 and CDR2 are GTSNPN and SVGIG (reference sequence). The CDR3 spans 11 residues. Deletions cut 5 bases from V and 2 bases from J, with 7 bases between.

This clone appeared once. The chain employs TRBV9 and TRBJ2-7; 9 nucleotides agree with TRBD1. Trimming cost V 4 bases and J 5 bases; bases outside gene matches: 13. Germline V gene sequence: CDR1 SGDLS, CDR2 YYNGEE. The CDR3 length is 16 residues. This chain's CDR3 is CASSTRPGTGSHEQYF. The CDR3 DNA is TGTGCCAGCAGCACCCGACCCGGGACAGGGAGTCACGAGCAGTACTTC.

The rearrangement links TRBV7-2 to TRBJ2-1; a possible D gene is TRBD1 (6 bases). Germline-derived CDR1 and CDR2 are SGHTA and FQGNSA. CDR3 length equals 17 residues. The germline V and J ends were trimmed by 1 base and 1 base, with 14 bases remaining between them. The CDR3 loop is CASSLGSGGLSYNEQFF. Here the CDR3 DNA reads TGTGCCAGCAGCTTAGGATCTGGGGGCTTATCCTACAATGAGCAGTTCTTC.

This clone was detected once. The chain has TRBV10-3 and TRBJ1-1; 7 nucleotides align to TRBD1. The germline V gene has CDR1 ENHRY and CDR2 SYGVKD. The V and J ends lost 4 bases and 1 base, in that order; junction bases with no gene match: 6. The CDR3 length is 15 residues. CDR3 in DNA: TGTGCCATCAGTGTGTCGGGGACAGCGAACACTGAAGCTTTCTTT. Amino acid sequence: CAISVSGTANTEAFF.

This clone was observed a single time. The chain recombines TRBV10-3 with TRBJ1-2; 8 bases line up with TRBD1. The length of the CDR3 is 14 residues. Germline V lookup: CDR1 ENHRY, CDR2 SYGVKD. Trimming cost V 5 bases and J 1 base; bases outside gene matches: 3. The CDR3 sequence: CAISRTGLNYGYTF. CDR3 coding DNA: TGTGCCATCAGTAGGACAGGGCTTAACTATGGCTACACCTTC.

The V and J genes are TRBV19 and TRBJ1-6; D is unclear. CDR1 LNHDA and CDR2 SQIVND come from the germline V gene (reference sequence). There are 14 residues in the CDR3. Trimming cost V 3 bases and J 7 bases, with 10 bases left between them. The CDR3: CASSMGGENSPLHF. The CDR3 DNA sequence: TGTGCCAGTAGTATGGGTGGGGAGAATTCACCCCTCCACTTT.

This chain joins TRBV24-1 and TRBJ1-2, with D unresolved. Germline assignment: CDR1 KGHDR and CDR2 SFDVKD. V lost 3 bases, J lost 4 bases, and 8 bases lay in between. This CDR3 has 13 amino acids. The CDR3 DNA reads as TGTGCCACCAGTGATCTCGACACCTATGGCTACACCTTC. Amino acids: CATSDLDTYGYTF.

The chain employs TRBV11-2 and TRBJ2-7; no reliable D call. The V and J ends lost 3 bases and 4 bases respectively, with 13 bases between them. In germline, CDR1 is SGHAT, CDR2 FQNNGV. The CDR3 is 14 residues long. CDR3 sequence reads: CASSFSRGAYEQYF. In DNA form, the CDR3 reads TGTGCCAGCAGCTTCTCTAGAGGCGCTTACGAGCAGTACTTC.

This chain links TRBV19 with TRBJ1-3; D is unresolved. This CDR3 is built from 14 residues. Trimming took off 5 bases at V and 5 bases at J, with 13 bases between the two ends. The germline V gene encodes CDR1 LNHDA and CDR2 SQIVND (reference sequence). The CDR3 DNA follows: TGTGCCAGTAGTTTCCGGGAGATTCGAAACACCATATATTTT. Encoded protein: CASSFREIRNTIYF.

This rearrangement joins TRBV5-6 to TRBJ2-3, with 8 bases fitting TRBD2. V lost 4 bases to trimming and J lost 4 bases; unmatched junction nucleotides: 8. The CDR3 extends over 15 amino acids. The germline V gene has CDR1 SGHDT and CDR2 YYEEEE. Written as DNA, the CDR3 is TGTGCCAGCAGCCCGGGACTAGATCGGGCAGATACGCAGTATTTT. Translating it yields CASSPGLDRADTQYF.

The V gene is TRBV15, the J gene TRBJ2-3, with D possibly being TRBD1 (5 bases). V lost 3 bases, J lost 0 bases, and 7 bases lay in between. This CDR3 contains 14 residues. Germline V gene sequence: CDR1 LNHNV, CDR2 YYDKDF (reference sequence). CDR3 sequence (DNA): TGTGCCACCAGCAGGACAGTAAGCACAGATACGCAGTATTTT. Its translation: CATSRTVSTDTQYF.

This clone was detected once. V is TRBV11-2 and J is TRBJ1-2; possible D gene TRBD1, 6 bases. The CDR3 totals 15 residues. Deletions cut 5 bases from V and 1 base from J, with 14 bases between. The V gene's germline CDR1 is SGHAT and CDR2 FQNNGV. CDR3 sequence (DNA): TGTGCCAGCAGCGTAGGACAGACCCTTAACTATGGCTACACCTTC. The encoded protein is CASSVGQTLNYGYTF.

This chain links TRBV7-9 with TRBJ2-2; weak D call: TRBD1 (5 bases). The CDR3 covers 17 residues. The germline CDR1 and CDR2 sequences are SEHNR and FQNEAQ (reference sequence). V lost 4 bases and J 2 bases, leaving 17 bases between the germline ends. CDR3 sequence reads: CASSSPLDSVNTGELFF. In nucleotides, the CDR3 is TGTGCCAGCAGCTCTCCGCTAGACAGTGTCAACACCGGGGAGCTGTTTTTT.

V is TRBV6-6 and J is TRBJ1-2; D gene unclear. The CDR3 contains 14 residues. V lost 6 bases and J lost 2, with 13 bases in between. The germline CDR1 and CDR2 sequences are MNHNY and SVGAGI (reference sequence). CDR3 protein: CASSSLAGNYGYTF. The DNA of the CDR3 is TGTGCCAGCAGCTCCCTCGCGGGGAACTATGGCTACACCTTC.